The rows below give T cell receptor beta chains drawn from one sample of a study of blood T cell repertoires in COVID-19. Clones were sequenced by immunoSEQ multiplex PCR, and TCRdb holds only the in-frame ones, with some missing. Among over 150,000 clones listed, roughly 82% were seen once. Sequencing was performed on peripheral blood. Receptors were obtained from a human donor in a cohort sampled during active COVID-19. Each CDR3 is given with its conserved first and last residue. D genes are given only for firm matches. Only some rows state a clone size, as once, few, many or a class for expanded clones.

clone_size: .; d_call: .; v_call: TRBV4-1; j_call: TRBJ2-5; cdr3_aa: CASSQGGTSQETQYF; cdr3_nt: TGCGCCAGCAGCCAAGGAGGGACTTCCCAAGAGACCCAGTACTTC
clone_size: .; d_call: TRBD1; v_call: TRBV24-1; j_call: TRBJ2-7; cdr3_aa: CATSDPRGSSYEQYF; cdr3_nt: TGTGCCACCAGTGATCCCAGGGGGTCATCCTACGAGCAGTACTTC
clone_size: .; d_call: TRBD2; v_call: TRBV2; j_call: TRBJ2-5; cdr3_aa: CASGGTSGNQETQYF; cdr3_nt: TGTGCCAGCGGGGGGACTAGCGGAAACCAAGAGACCCAGTACTTC
clone_size: .; d_call: .; v_call: TRBV24-1; j_call: TRBJ2-5; cdr3_aa: CATSDLGQQETQYF; cdr3_nt: TGTGCCACCAGTGATTTGGGGCAACAAGAGACCCAGTACTTC
clone_size: .; d_call: TRBD2; v_call: TRBV15; j_call: TRBJ2-1; cdr3_aa: CATSSGGVSSYNEQFF; cdr3_nt: TGTGCCACCAGCAGCGGGGGGGTGAGCTCCTACAATGAGCAGTTCTTC
clone_size: .; d_call: .; v_call: TRBV21-1; j_call: TRBJ2-2; cdr3_aa: CASSALGTGRNTGELFF; cdr3_nt: TGTGCCAGCAGCGCCCTGGGGACAGGGAGGAACACCGGGGAGCTGTTTTTT
clone_size: .; d_call: .; v_call: TRBV6-5; j_call: TRBJ2-5; cdr3_aa: CASSYSRFQETQYF; cdr3_nt: TGTGCCAGCAGTTACTCGCGGTTTCAAGAGACCCAGTACTTC
clone_size: .; d_call: .; v_call: TRBV5-4; j_call: TRBJ2-5; cdr3_aa: CASSWIGQQETQYF; cdr3_nt: TGTGCCAGCAGCTGGATCGGACAGCAAGAGACCCAGTACTTC
clone_size: .; d_call: .; v_call: TRBV27; j_call: TRBJ1-2; cdr3_aa: CASSPEGTAGYYGYTF; cdr3_nt: TGTGCCAGCAGCCCGGAGGGTACCGCGGGCTACTATGGCTACACCTTC
clone_size: once; d_call: TRBD1; v_call: TRBV7-6; j_call: TRBJ2-7; cdr3_aa: CASSPHPRDRGHEQYF; cdr3_nt: TGTGCCAGCAGCCCGCATCCCCGGGACAGGGGCCACGAGCAGTACTTC
clone_size: .; d_call: .; v_call: TRBV27; j_call: TRBJ1-1; cdr3_aa: CASSWDIRMNTEAFF; cdr3_nt: TGTGCCAGCAGTTGGGACATCCGGATGAACACTGAAGCTTTCTTT
clone_size: .; d_call: TRBD1; v_call: TRBV11-2; j_call: TRBJ2-1; cdr3_aa: CASSRTGAIMGGFF; cdr3_nt: TGTGCCAGCAGCAGGACAGGGGCTATAATGGGGGGGTTCTTC
clone_size: few; d_call: .; v_call: TRBV28; j_call: TRBJ2-7; cdr3_aa: CASTTVGQGNLEQYF; cdr3_nt: TGTGCCAGTACTACAGTGGGGCAGGGTAACTTAGAGCAGTACTTC
clone_size: once; d_call: TRBD1; v_call: TRBV10-2; j_call: TRBJ2-7; cdr3_aa: CASSSTGTGAVEQYF; cdr3_nt: TGCGCCAGCAGCTCGACCGGGACAGGGGCCGTCGAGCAGTACTTC
clone_size: .; d_call: .; v_call: TRBV4-2; j_call: TRBJ2-3; cdr3_aa: CASSQDHVDTGYLGTQYF; cdr3_nt: TGTGCCAGCAGCCAAGATCATGTCGACACCGGATATCTGGGTACGCAGTATTTT
clone_size: .; d_call: .; v_call: TRBV28; j_call: TRBJ2-3; cdr3_aa: CASRGRRVADTQYF; cdr3_nt: TGTGCCAGCAGAGGGCGGAGGGTTGCAGATACGCAGTATTTT